The clone carrying this T cell receptor (beta chain) was detected a few times. Trimming stripped 5 bases from V and 9 bases from J, with 11 bases between. Per the germline V gene, CDR1 is SEHNR and CDR2 is FQNEAQ (reference sequence). This CDR3 spans 12 amino acids. The data derive from a study of chronic HIV infection and antiretroviral therapy. TCRdb redid the calling of the 5' RACE reads with MiXCR, one entry per CDR3 protein. Of 30,000 to 45,000 distinct CDR3 sequences in the sample, about 8.9% are singletons; the top ten hold under 3.5%. The J gene is TRBJ2-1, the V gene TRBV7-9; D uncertain. This clonotype was sampled from an adult who had HIV and had not received antiretroviral therapy, or was an uninfected healthy control (not recorded which). The source material was peripheral blood. The CDR3: CASSPRPGEQFF. As DNA, the CDR3 is TGTGCCAGCAGCCCCCGTCCGGGTGAGCAGTTCTTC.